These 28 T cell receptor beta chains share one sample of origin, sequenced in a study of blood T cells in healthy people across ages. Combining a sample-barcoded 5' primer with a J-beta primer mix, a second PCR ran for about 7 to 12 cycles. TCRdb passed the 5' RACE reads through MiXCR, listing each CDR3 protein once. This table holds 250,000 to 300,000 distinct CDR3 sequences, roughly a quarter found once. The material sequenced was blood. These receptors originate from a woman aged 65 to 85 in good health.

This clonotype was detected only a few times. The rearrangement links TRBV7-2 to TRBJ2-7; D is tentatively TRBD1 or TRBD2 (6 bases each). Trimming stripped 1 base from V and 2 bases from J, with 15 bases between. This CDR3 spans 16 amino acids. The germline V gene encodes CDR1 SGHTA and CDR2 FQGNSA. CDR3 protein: CASSLVSRGGAYEQYF. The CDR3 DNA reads TGTGCCAGCAGCTTAGTCTCCAGGGGAGGAGCCTACGAGCAGTACTTC. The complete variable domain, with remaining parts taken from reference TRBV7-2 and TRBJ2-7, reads GAGVSQSPSNKVTEKGKDVELRCDPISGHTALYWYRQSLGQGLEFLIYFQGNSAPDKSGLPSDRFSAERTGGSVSTLTIQRTQQEDSAVYLCASSLVSRGGAYEQYFGPGTRLTVT.

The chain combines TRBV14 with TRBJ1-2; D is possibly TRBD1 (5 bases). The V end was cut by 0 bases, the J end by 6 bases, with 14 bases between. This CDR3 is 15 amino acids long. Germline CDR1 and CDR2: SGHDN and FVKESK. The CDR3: CASSQDVIGAHGYTF. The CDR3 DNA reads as TGTGCCAGCAGCCAAGACGTAATCGGGGCTCATGGCTACACCTTC.

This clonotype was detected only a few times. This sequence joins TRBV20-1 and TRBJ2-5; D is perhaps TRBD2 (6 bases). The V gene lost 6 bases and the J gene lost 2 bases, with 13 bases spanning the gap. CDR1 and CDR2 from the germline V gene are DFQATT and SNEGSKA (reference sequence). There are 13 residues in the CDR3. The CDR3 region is CSADGTGQETQYF. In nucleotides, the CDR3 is TGCAGTGCGGATGGGACTGGGCAAGAGACCCAGTACTTC.

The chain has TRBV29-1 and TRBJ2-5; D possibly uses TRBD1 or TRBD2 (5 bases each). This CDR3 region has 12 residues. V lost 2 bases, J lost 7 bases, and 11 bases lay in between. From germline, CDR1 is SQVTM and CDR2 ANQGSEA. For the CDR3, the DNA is TGCAGCGTTGAAACGGCTGGGGGGACCCAGTACTTC. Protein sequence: CSVETAGGTQYF.

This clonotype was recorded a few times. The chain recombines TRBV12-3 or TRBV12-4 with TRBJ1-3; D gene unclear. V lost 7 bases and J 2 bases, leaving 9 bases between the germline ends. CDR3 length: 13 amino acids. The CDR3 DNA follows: TGTGCCAGCAATATAGCCCCTGGAAACACCATATATTTT. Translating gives CASNIAPGNTIYF.

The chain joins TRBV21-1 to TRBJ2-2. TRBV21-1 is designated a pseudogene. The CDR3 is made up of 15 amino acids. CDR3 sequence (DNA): TGTGCCAGCAGCAAAGCGCAGACCTTCACCGGGGAGCTGTTTTTT. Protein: CASSKAQTFTGELFF.

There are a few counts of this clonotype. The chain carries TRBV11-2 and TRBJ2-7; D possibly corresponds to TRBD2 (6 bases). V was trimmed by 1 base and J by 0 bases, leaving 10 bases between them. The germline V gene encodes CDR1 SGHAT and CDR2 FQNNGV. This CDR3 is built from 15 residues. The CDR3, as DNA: TGTGCCAGCAGCTTAGTGCCGACTAGCTCCTACGAGCAGTACTTC. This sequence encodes CASSLVPTSSYEQYF. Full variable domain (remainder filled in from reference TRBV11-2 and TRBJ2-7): EAGVAQSPRYKIIEKRQSVAFWCNPISGHATLYWYQQILGQGPKLLIQFQNNGVVDDSQLPKDRFSAERLKGVDSTLKIQPAKLEDSAVYLCASSLVPTSSYEQYFGPGTRLTVT.

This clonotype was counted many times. CDR3 residues: CSVTGLPMMETQYF. CDR3 in DNA: TGCAGCGTGACGGGACTACCTATGATGGAGACCCAGTACTTC. The chain employs TRBV29-1 and TRBJ2-5, with 7 bases aligning to TRBD2. The germline gives CDR1 SQVTM, CDR2 ANQGSEA. After removal of 6 bases from V and 5 bases from J, the junction contained 12 bases not matched to a gene. The length of the CDR3 is 14 residues.

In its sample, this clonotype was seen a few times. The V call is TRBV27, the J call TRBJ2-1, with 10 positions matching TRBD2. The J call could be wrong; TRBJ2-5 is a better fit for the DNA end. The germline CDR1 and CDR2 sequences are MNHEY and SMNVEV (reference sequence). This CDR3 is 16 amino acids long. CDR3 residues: CASSSIAGGSQETQYF. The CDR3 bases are TGTGCCAGCAGTTCAATAGCGGGAGGCAGCCAAGAGACCCAGTACTTC.

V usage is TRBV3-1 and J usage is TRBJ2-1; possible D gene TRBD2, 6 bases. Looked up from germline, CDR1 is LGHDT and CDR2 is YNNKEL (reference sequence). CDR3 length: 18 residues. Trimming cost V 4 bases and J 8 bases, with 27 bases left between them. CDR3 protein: CASSLGNFLARRIDEQFF. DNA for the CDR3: TGTGCCAGCAGCCTGGGCAACTTCCTAGCGAGACGGATAGATGAGCAGTTCTTC.

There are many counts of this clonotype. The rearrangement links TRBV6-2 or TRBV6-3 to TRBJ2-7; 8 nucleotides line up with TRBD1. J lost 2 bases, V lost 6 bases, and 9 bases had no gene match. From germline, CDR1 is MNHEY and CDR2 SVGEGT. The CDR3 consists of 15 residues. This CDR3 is CASRQGAGTTYEQYF. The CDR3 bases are TGTGCCAGCAGGCAGGGGGCGGGGACAACCTACGAGCAGTACTTC.

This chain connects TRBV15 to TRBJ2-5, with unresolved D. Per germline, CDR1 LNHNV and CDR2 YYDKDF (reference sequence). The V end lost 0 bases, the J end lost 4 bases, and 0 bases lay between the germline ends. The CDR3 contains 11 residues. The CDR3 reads CATSREETQYF. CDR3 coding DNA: TGTGCCACCAGCAGAGAAGAGACCCAGTACTTC.

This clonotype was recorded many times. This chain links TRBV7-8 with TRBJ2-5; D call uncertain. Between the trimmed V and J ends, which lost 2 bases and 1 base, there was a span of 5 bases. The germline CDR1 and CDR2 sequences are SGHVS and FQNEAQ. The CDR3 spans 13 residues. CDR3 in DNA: TGTGCCAGCAGCTTAATCAGCCAAGAGACCCAGTACTTC. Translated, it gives CASSLISQETQYF.

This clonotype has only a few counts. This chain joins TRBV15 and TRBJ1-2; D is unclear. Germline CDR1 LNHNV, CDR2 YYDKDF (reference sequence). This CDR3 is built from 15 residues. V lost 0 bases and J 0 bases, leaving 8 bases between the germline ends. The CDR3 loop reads CATSRDRFSNYGYTF. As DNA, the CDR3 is TGTGCCACCAGCAGAGATCGATTTTCTAACTATGGCTACACCTTC.

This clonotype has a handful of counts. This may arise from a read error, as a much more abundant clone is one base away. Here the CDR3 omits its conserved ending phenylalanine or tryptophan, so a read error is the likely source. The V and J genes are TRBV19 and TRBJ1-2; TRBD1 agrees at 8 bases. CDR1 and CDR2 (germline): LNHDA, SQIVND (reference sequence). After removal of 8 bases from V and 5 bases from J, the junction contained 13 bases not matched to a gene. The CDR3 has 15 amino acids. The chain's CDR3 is CASLDRGEAIYGYTL. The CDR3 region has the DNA TGTGCCAGTCTAGACAGGGGAGAGGCGATATATGGCTACACCCTC.

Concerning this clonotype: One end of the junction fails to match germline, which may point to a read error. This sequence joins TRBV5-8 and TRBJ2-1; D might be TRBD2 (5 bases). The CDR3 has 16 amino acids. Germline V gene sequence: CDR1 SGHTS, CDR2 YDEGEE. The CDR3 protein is CGSSPMRGQRSNEQFF. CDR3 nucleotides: TGTGGCAGCAGCCCTATGCGAGGGCAGCGGTCCAATGAGCAGTTCTTC.

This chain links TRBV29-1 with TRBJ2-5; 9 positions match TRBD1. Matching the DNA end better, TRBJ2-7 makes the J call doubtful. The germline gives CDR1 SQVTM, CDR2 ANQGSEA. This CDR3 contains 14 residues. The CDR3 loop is CSVAHTGGGYEQYF. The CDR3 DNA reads TGCAGCGTTGCCCATACAGGGGGCGGGTACGAGCAGTACTTC.

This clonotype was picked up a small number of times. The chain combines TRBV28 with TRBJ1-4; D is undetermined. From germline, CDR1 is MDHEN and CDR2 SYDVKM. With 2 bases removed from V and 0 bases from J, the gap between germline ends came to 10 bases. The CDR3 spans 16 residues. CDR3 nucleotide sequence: TGTGCCAGCAGTTTACCCTCCCCATCAACTAATGAAAAACTGTTTTTT. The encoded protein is CASSLPSPSTNEKLFF.

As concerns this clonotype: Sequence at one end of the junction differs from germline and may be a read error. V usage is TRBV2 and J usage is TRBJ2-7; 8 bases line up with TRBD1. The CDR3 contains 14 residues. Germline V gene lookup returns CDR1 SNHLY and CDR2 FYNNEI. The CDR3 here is CASSEEGQAYEQYF. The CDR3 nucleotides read TGTGCCAGCAGCGAAGAGGGACAGGCCTACGAGCAGTACTTC.

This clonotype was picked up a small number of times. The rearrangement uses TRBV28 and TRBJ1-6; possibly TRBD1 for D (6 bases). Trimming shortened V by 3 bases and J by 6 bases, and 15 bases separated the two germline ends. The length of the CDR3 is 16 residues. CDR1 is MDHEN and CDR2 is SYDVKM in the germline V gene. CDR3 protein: CASSFTPGGVNSPLHF. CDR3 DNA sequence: TGTGCCAGCAGTTTCACCCCGGGGGGCGTTAATTCACCCCTCCACTTT. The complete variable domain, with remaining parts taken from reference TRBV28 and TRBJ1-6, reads DVKVTQSSRYLVKRTGEKVFLECVQDMDHENMFWYRQDPGLGLRLIYFSYDVKMKEKGDIPEGYSVSREKKERFSLILESASTNQTSMYLCASSFTPGGVNSPLHFGNGTRLTVT.

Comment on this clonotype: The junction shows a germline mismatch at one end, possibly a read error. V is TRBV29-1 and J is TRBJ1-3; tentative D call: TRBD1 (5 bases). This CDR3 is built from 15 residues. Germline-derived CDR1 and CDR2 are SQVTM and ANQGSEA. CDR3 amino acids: CSVEDPAVRGNTTYF. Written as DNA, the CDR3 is TGCAGCGTTGAAGATCCGGCGGTGAGGGGAAACACCACATATTTT.

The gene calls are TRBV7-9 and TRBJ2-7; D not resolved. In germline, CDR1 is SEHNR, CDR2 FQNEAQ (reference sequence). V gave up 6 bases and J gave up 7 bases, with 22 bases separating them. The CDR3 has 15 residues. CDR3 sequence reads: CASSEPGVLSNEQYF. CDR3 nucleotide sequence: TGTGCCAGCAGTGAACCCGGTGTTTTGAGTAATGAGCAGTACTTC.

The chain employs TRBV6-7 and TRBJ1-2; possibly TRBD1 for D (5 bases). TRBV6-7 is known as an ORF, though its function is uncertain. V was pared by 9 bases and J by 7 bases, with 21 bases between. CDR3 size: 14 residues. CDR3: CARGTRSASGGYTF. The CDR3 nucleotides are TGTGCCAGGGGGACTCGGTCTGCCTCGGGTGGCTACACCTTC.

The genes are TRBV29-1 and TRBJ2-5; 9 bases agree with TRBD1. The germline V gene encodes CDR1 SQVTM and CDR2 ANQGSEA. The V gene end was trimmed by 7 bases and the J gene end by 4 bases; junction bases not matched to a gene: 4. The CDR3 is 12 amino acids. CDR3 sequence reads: CSGDRGGETQYF. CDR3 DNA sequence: TGCAGCGGTGACAGGGGGGGAGAGACCCAGTACTTC.

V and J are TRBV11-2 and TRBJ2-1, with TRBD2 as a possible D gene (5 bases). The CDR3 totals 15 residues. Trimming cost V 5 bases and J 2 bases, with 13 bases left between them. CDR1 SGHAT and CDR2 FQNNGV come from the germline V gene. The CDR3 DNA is TGTGCCAGCAGCCTCGGGGAAAGAGCCTACAATGAGCAGTTCTTC. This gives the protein CASSLGERAYNEQFF.

The CDR3 spells CAISEPVRETQYF. CDR3 DNA: TGTGCCATCAGTGAGCCAGTCCGGGAGACCCAGTACTTC. The rearrangement links TRBV10-3 to TRBJ2-1; D is unclear. The J call may be incorrect, as the DNA end agrees better with TRBJ2-5. The germline CDR1 and CDR2 sequences are ENHRY and SYGVKD. This CDR3 has 13 amino acids.

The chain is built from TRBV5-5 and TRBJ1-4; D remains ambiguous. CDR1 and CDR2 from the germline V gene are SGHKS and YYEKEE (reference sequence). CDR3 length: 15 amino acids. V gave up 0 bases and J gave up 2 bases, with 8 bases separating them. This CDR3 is CASSLVPATNEKLFF. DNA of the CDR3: TGTGCCAGCAGCTTGGTTCCAGCCACTAATGAAAAACTGTTTTTT.

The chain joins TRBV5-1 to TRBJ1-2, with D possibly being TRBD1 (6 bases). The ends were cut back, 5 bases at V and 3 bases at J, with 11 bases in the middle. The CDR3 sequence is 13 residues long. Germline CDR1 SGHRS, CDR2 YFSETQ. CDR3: CASREGQHYGYTF. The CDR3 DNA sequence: TGCGCCAGCAGGGAGGGACAACACTATGGCTACACCTTC.